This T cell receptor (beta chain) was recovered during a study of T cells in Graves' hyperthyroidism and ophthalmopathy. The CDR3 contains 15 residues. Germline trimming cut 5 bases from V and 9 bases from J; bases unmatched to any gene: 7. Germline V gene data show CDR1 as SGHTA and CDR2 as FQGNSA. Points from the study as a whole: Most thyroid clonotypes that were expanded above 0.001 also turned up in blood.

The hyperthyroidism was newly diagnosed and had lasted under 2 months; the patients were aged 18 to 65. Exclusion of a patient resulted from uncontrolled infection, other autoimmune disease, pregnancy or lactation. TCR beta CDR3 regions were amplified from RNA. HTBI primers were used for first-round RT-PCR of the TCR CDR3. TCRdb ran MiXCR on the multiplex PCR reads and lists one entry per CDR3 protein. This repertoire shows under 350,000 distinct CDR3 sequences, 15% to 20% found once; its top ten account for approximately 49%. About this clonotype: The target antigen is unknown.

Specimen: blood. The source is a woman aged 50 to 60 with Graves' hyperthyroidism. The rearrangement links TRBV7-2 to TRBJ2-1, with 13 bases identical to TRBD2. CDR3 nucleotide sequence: TGTGCCAGCAGCGCTACTAGCGGGAGGGCCACTGAGCAGTTCTTC. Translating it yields CASSATSGRATEQFF.